These 32 T cell receptor beta chains originate from one sample sequenced in a study of breast tumors, draining lymph nodes, adjacent tissues. TCRdb re-called the multiplex PCR reads with MiXCR, one entry per CDR3 protein. Of some 130,000 distinct CDR3 sequences listed, roughly 21% were seen once; the top ten hold roughly 4%. Axillary draining lymph nodes of breast cancer patients supplied the node samples. The material sequenced was axillary lymph node tissue. The source is a female donor with breast cancer. Some clones in this sample may be carry-over from other donors' samples.

This clonotype was seen ten or more times. The chain combines TRBV7-3 with TRBJ2-5; the D call may be TRBD1 or TRBD2 (6 bases each). Trimming shortened V by 2 bases and J by 5 bases, and 18 bases separated the two germline ends. The germline V gene encodes CDR1 SGHTA and CDR2 FQGTGA. The CDR3 length is 16 residues. CDR3 loop: CASSLGSGAPWETQYF. Written as DNA, the CDR3 is TGTGCCAGCAGCTTAGGGTCGGGGGCCCCTTGGGAGACCCAGTACTTC. The full variable domain, in which reference TRBV7-3 and TRBJ2-5 provide the parts outside the CDR3, is GAGVSQTPSNKVTEKGKYVELRCDPISGHTALYWYRQSLGQGPEFLIYFQGTGAADDSGLPNDRFFAVRPEGSVSTLKIQRTERGDSAVYLCASSLGSGAPWETQYFGPGTRLLVL.

This clonotype was observed a few times. A much larger clonotype is one base distant, so this may be a read error. The CDR3 DNA sequence: TGTGCCAGCAGCCTAAGCTCAACCTCCCCCAATGAGCAGTTCTTC. Translating it yields CASSLSSTSPNEQFF. The chain recombines TRBV7-3 with TRBJ2-1, with D uncertain. This CDR3 comprises 15 residues. CDR1 and CDR2 from the germline V gene are SGHTA and FQGTGA. Between the trimmed V and J ends, which lost 5 bases and 6 bases, there was a span of 17 bases.

As for this clonotype: A much larger clone sits a single nucleotide away, making a read error possible. The chain has TRBV7-8 and TRBJ1-4; perhaps TRBD1 as D (6 bases). CDR1 SGHVS and CDR2 FQNEAQ come from the germline V gene. The CDR3 covers 14 residues. The CDR3 bases are TGTGCCAACAGCTTATCCAGGGGAGATGAAAAACTGTTTTTT. Its translation: CANSLSRGDEKLFF.

This clonotype was recorded many times. The chain is built from TRBV25-1 and TRBJ2-5; D perhaps matches TRBD1 (6 bases). The germline gives CDR1 MGHDK, CDR2 SYGVNS. There are 14 residues in the CDR3. V was cut by 3 bases and J by 4 bases, with 12 bases left in between. CDR3: CASSDDQGLETQYF. DNA of the CDR3: TGTGCCAGCAGTGACGATCAGGGGTTAGAGACCCAGTACTTC.

This clonotype was found many times. The chain employs TRBV30 and TRBJ2-7, with a possible D match to TRBD2 (6 bases). This CDR3 contains 13 residues. The ends were cut back, 2 bases at V and 6 bases at J, with 14 bases in the middle. Germline V gives CDR1 GTSNPN, CDR2 SVGIG (reference sequence). The DNA for the CDR3 is TGTGCCTGGAGTAGGGGTAGCGGTCGCGAGCAGTACTTC. This translates into CAWSRGSGREQYF.

The chain carries TRBV20-1 and TRBJ2-5, with 9 nucleotides matching TRBD2. Germline V lookup: CDR1 DFQATT, CDR2 SNEGSKA (reference sequence). The CDR3 totals 16 residues. Trimming cost V 0 bases and J 5 bases; bases outside gene matches: 10. CDR3 DNA: TGCAGTGCTAGAGATTACCTTAGCGGGAGCCTTGAGACCCAGTACTTC. Its protein product is CSARDYLSGSLETQYF.

About this clonotype itself: A read error is likely, as this CDR3 ends without the conserved phenylalanine or tryptophan. The chain recombines TRBV2 with TRBJ2-5; tentatively, D is TRBD2 (6 bases). CDR3 length equals 13 residues. The V end was cut by 2 bases, the J end by 9 bases, with 13 bases between. The V gene's germline CDR1 is SNHLY and CDR2 FYNNEI. CDR3 in amino acids: CASSEQGREAQYL. The CDR3, as DNA: TGTGCCAGCAGTGAACAGGGAAGGGAGGCCCAGTACCTC.

Regarding this clonotype: This sequence may be a read error, since a much larger clone differs from it by one base. J is TRBJ2-3 and V is TRBV20-1, with unresolved D. V lost 0 bases, J lost 6 bases, and 16 bases lay in between. There are 15 residues in the CDR3. CDR1 is DFQATT and CDR2 is SNEGSKA in the germline V gene (reference sequence). CDR3 loop: CSARDDLVWADTQYF. The CDR3 DNA sequence: TGCAGTGCTAGAGATGATCTAGTGTGGGCCGATACGCAGTATTTT.

This clonotype was detected ten times or more. V usage is TRBV5-6 and J usage is TRBJ2-5; 7 nucleotides align to TRBD1. J was trimmed by 5 bases and V by 3 bases; bases with no gene match: 7. Germline V gene sequence: CDR1 SGHDT, CDR2 YYEEEE. The CDR3 spans 14 residues. The CDR3 DNA follows: TGTGCCAGCAGCTCGACAGGGCCCCGGGAGACCCAGTACTTC. The encoded protein is CASSSTGPRETQYF.

This clonotype was detected only once. The conserved phenylalanine or tryptophan is not found at the CDR3 terminus, so this likely reflects a read error. This chain uses TRBV5-5 with TRBJ2-7; 8 nucleotides match TRBD1. Germline CDR1 SGHKS, CDR2 YYEKEE (reference sequence). This CDR3 has 17 residues. The DNA of the CDR3 is TGTGCCAGCAGCTTGGGGTCCAGGGGGCGAAGCTCCTGCGAGCAGTACCTC. Its protein is CASSLGSRGRSSCEQYL.

Remarks on this clonotype: A much larger clone differs from this one at a single base, so this may be a read error. V and J are TRBV6-2 or TRBV6-3 and TRBJ2-5; no firm D call. From germline, CDR1 is MNHEY and CDR2 SVGEGT. The CDR3 covers 11 residues. Trimming left V 4 bases short and J 9 bases short, with 9 bases between. The CDR3 DNA follows: TGTGCCAGCAGTTCAACGCATGCCCAGTACTTC. The encoded protein is CASSSTHAQYF.

On this clonotype itself: This clone may be a read error of a much larger clone one base away. This sequence joins TRBV18 and TRBJ2-7; no clear D. Germline lookup yields CDR1 KGHSH and CDR2 LQKENI. This CDR3 has 13 residues. The V and J ends lost 3 bases and 5 bases respectively, with 11 bases between them. CDR3 sequence: CASSPEGYDEQYF. The CDR3 DNA reads as TGTGCCAGCTCACCGGAAGGCTACGACGAGCAGTACTTC.

Comments on this clonotype: A much bigger clone sits one base away, suggesting this may be a read error. The V and J genes are TRBV15 and TRBJ2-5; 9 nucleotides match TRBD1. The ends lost 10 bases at V and 4 bases at J; junction bases unmatched: 10. Germline V gene lookup returns CDR1 LNHNV and CDR2 YYDKDF (reference sequence). The CDR3 spans 14 residues. CDR3 amino acids: CASGLGQGGETQYF. For the CDR3, the DNA is TGTGCCAGCGGATTGGGACAGGGAGGAGAGACCCAGTACTTC. The full variable domain, in which reference TRBV15 and TRBJ2-5 provide the parts outside the CDR3, is DAMVIQNPRYQVTQFGKPVTLSCSQTLNHNVMYWYQQKSSQAPKLLFHYYDKDFNNEADTPDNFQSRRPNTSFCFLDIRSPGLGDTAMYLCASGLGQGGETQYFGPGTRLLVL.

This clonotype was recorded many times. This rearrangement joins TRBV10-1 to TRBJ2-5; D call uncertain. Trimming took off 4 bases at V and 1 base at J, with 7 bases between the two ends. CDR1 is WNHNN and CDR2 is SYGVQD in the germline V gene (reference sequence). This CDR3 has 13 amino acids. The CDR3: CASSAGIQETQYF. The CDR3 DNA reads TGCGCCAGCAGTGCGGGTATCCAAGAGACCCAGTACTTC.

V usage is TRBV5-5 and J usage is TRBJ1-5, with D hard to call. This CDR3 is built from 16 residues. The V end was cut by 4 bases, the J end by 0 bases, with 14 bases between. Germline CDR1 is SGHKS and CDR2 is YYEKEE (reference sequence). CDR3 DNA sequence: TGTGCCAGCAGCCCCGACGGCGGATATAGCAATCAGCCCCAGCATTTT. It translates to CASSPDGGYSNQPQHF.

Regarding this clonotype: This may arise from a read error, as a much more abundant clone is one base away. This rearrangement joins TRBV6-5 to TRBJ2-3; D possibly uses TRBD1 or TRBD2 (5 bases each). The CDR3 covers 15 residues. Germline values: CDR1 MNHEY, CDR2 SVGAGI. The CDR3 region has the DNA TGTGCCAGCAGTAACACCGGGACGGAAACAGATACGCAGTGTTTT. Amino acid sequence: CASSNTGTETDTQCF.

This clonotype has more than one count but fewer than ten. V is TRBV27 and J is TRBJ2-7; TRBD1 aligns across 8 bases. Germline V gives CDR1 MNHEY, CDR2 SMNVEV (reference sequence). Unmatched junction bases numbered 6, after V lost 3 bases and J lost 2 bases. The CDR3 covers 15 residues. CDR3: CASSLRTGPPYEQYF. The CDR3 DNA is TGTGCCAGCAGTTTGCGGACAGGGCCTCCCTACGAGCAGTACTTC.

With regard to this clonotype: Since no conserved phenylalanine or tryptophan closes the CDR3, a read error is the likely cause. The rearrangement joins TRBV9 to TRBJ1-2, with 9 positions matching TRBD1. Trimming took 4 bases from V and 5 from J; bases not matched to a gene: 12. Germline V gene lookup returns CDR1 SGDLS and CDR2 YYNGEE. CDR3 length: 16 amino acids. DNA for the CDR3: TGTGCCAGCAGCCTTGGTCCGGGACAGGGTACTTATGGCTACACCCTC. Translating it yields CASSLGPGQGTYGYTL.

Ten or more counts support this clonotype. V and J are TRBV20-1 and TRBJ2-3; TRBD2 matches at 8 bases. Germline V lookup: CDR1 DFQATT, CDR2 SNEGSKA (reference sequence). Trimming cost V 7 bases and J 3 bases; bases outside gene matches: 12. The CDR3 consists of 15 residues. For the CDR3, the DNA is TGCAGTGGCAGCTATCGCGGGGGGTCGACAGATACGCAGTATTTT. As protein: CSGSYRGGSTDTQYF.

This clonotype was seen many times. The J gene is TRBJ2-2, the V gene TRBV9, with D perhaps TRBD2 (6 bases). Trimming took off 7 bases at V and 2 bases at J, with 12 bases between the two ends. CDR1 is SGDLS, CDR2 YYNGEE, per germline. The CDR3 length is 14 residues. CDR3 sequence reads: CASRRDSNTGELFF. The CDR3 DNA reads as TGTGCCAGCCGCCGGGACTCCAACACCGGGGAGCTGTTTTTT.

This clonotype was recorded many times. V usage is TRBV14 and J usage is TRBJ1-5, with a tentative D call TRBD1 (5 bases). The V end lost 1 base, the J end lost 9 bases, and 10 bases lay between the germline ends. The CDR3 has 13 residues. Germline lookup yields CDR1 SGHDN and CDR2 FVKESK. CDR3 DNA: TGTGCCAGCAGCCAAGCGGGGGGGAGGCCCCAGCATTTT. This codes for CASSQAGGRPQHF.

This clonotype was counted only a few times. This could be a read error, since a much larger clone is one nucleotide away. In nucleotides, the CDR3 is TGCAGTGCTAGTGGCAGGGGTAATGATAAACTGTTTTTT. Its protein is CSASGRGNDKLFF. This rearrangement joins TRBV20-1 to TRBJ1-4, with D maybe TRBD1 (6 bases). Germline CDR1 DFQATT, CDR2 SNEGSKA (reference sequence). The CDR3 is made up of 13 amino acids.

Only one count was recorded for this clonotype. A much bigger clone sits one base away, suggesting this may be a read error. The rearrangement links TRBV11-2 to TRBJ2-3, with D unclear. CDR1 and CDR2 from the germline V gene are SGHAT and FQNNGV. The length of the CDR3 is 13 residues. Trimming left V 4 bases short and J 2 bases short, with 7 bases between. CDR3 coding DNA: TGTGCCAGCAGCTCTCGAACCACAGATACGCAGTATTTT. As protein: CASSSRTTDTQYF.

Many counts were recorded for this clonotype. CDR3 sequence: CAYPLGGSGNTIYF. CDR3 sequence (DNA): TGTGCCTACCCTCTAGGGGGCTCTGGAAACACCATATATTTT. This rearrangement joins TRBV19 to TRBJ1-3; a weak D match, TRBD1 (6 bases). Germline assignment: CDR1 LNHDA and CDR2 SQIVND (reference sequence). Deletions cut 11 bases from V and 0 bases from J, with 14 bases between. The CDR3 totals 14 residues. Based on the CDR3 plus reference TRBV19 and TRBJ1-3, the full variable domain is DGGITQSPKYLFRKEGQNVTLSCEQNLNHDAMYWYRQDPGQGLRLIYYSQIVNDFQKGDIAEGYSVSREKKESFPLTVTSAQKNPTAFYLCAYPLGGSGNTIYFGEGSWLTVV.

A word on this clonotype: This may come from a read error, since a much larger clone is one base off. The chain is built from TRBV11-2 and TRBJ2-2; possibly TRBD1 or TRBD2 for D (5 bases each). V was trimmed by 6 bases and J by 4 bases, leaving 12 bases between them. The CDR3 is made up of 14 amino acids. Germline loops: CDR1 SGHAT, CDR2 FQNNGV. DNA of the CDR3: TGTGCCAGCAGGACGGGACCACTCACCGGGGAGCTGTTTTTT. Encoded protein: CASRTGPLTGELFF.

This clonotype was seen many times. The chain joins TRBV5-5 to TRBJ2-3, with a tentative D call TRBD1 (5 bases). CDR3 length: 13 amino acids. Trimming removed 1 base from V and 5 bases from J, with 8 bases in between. Looked up from germline, CDR1 is SGHKS and CDR2 is YYEKEE (reference sequence). CDR3 residues: CASSLRGRDTQYF. CDR3 DNA: TGTGCCAGCAGCTTGAGGGGTAGAGATACGCAGTATTTT.

This clonotype was recorded many times. This chain links TRBV5-1 with TRBJ2-7; 8 nucleotides align to TRBD1. The CDR3 spans 16 residues. Unmatched junction bases numbered 8, after V lost 3 bases and J lost 0 bases. Germline V gene sequence: CDR1 SGHRS, CDR2 YFSETQ. The CDR3 is CASSWTGTGNSYEQYF. CDR3 nucleotides: TGCGCCAGCAGCTGGACCGGGACAGGAAACTCCTACGAGCAGTACTTC.

This clonotype was picked up many times. CDR3 nucleotide sequence: TGTGCCACCAGCAGAGGCGAGGACAGTTCGAACAATCAGCCCCAGCATTTT. It is translated as CATSRGEDSSNNQPQHF. The chain carries TRBV15 and TRBJ1-5; D might be TRBD1 (6 bases). V was cut by 1 base and J by 3 bases, with 16 bases left in between. This CDR3 contains 17 residues. The germline gives CDR1 LNHNV, CDR2 YYDKDF (reference sequence).

This chain connects TRBV5-1 to TRBJ2-1; TRBD2 agrees at 9 bases. The junction had 13 bases not matched to a gene; V was cut back by 3 bases and J by 3 bases. This CDR3 comprises 18 residues. The V gene's germline CDR1 is SGHRS and CDR2 YFSETQ. The CDR3 loop reads CASSSGGWRGGGYNEQFF. As DNA, the CDR3 is TGCGCCAGCAGCTCCGGCGGGTGGCGGGGGGGGGGCTACAATGAGCAGTTCTTC.

This clonotype was seen at least ten times. The genes are TRBV12-3 or TRBV12-4 and TRBJ1-4, with D maybe TRBD1 (5 bases). With 5 bases removed from V and 8 bases from J, the gap between germline ends came to 21 bases. The CDR3 extends over 16 amino acids. CDR3 coding DNA: TGTGCCAGCAGTCGAAACCGACGGGACGCAAGGGAAAAACTGTTTTTT. As protein: CASSRNRRDAREKLFF.

This clonotype came up many times. The V and J genes are TRBV20-1 and TRBJ2-1; TRBD2 matches at 10 bases. Germline CDR1 reads DFQATT; CDR2 reads SNEGSKA (reference sequence). The CDR3 length is 16 residues. V lost 1 base and J lost 2; bases outside the gene matches: 5. CDR3 in amino acids: CSARGGTSGAYNEQFF. CDR3 DNA: TGCAGTGCTAGAGGAGGAACTAGCGGGGCCTACAATGAGCAGTTCTTC.

The table lists this clonotype with many counts. V gene TRBV28 combines with J gene TRBJ2-5; D gene unclear. V was trimmed by 8 bases and J by 5 bases, leaving 15 bases between them. This CDR3 region has 13 residues. From germline, CDR1 is MDHEN and CDR2 SYDVKM. The CDR3 DNA sequence: TGTGCCAGCGCCAGGACCCGTACGGAGACCCAGTACTTC. This encodes CASARTRTETQYF.